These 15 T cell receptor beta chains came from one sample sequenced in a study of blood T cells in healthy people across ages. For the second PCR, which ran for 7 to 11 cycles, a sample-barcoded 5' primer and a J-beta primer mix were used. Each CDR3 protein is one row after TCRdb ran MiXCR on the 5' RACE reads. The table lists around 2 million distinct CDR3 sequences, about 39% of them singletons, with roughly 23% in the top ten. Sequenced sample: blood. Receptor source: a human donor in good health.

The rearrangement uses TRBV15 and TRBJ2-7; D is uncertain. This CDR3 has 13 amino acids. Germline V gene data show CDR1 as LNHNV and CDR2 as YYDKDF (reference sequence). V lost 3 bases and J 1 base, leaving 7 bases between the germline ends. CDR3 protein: CATSSVSSYEQYF. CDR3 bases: TGTGCCACCAGCAGTGTCTCATCCTACGAGCAGTACTTC. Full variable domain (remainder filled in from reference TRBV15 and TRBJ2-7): DAMVIQNPRYQVTQFGKPVTLSCSQTLNHNVMYWYQQKSSQAPKLLFHYYDKDFNNEADTPDNFQSRRPNTSFCFLDIRSPGLGDTAMYLCATSSVSSYEQYFGPGTRLTVT.

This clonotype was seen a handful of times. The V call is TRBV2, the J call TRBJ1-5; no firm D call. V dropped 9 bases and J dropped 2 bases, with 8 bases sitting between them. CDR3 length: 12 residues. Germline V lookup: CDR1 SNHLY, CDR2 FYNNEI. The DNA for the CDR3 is TGTGCCAGTGAGGCAGGCAATCAGCCCCAGCATTTT. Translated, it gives CASEAGNQPQHF.

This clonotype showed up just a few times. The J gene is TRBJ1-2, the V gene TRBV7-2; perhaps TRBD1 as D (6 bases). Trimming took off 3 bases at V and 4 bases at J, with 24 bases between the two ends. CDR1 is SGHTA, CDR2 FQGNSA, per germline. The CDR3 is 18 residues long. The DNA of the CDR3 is TGTGCCAGCAGCTTTTGGGGGGGACAACAGCCGATATCCTATGGCTACACCTTC. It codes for CASSFWGGQQPISYGYTF.

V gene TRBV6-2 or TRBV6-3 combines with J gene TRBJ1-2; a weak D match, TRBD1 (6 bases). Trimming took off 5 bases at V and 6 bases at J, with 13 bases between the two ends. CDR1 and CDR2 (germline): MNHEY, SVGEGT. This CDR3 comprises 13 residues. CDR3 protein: CASSLDRPNGYTF. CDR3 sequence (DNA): TGTGCCAGCAGTCTTGACAGGCCCAATGGCTACACCTTC.

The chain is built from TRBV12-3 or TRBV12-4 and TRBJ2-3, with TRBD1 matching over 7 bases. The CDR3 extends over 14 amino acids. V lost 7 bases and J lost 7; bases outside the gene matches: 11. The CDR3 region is CASTKRGGANTQYF. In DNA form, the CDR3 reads TGTGCCAGCACCAAGCGAGGGGGCGCAAATACGCAGTATTTT.

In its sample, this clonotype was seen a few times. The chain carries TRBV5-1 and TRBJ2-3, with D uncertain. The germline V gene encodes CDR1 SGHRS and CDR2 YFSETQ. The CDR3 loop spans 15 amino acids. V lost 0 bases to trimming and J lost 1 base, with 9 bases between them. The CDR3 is CASSLEAGRTDTQYF. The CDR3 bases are TGCGCCAGCAGCTTGGAGGCAGGCCGCACAGATACGCAGTATTTT.

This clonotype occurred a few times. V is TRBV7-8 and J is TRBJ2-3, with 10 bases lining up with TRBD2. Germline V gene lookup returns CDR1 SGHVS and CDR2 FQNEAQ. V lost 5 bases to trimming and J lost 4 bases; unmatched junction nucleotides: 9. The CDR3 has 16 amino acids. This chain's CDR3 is CASSGSGGRGADTQYF. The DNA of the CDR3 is TGTGCCAGCAGCGGTAGCGGGGGGCGGGGGGCAGATACGCAGTATTTT. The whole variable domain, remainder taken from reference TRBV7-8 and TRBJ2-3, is GAGVSQSPRYKVAKRGQDVALRCDPISGHVSLFWYQQALGQGPEFLTYFQNEAQLDKSGLPSDRFFAERPEGSVSTLKIQRTQQEDSAVYLCASSGSGGRGADTQYFGPGTRLTVL.

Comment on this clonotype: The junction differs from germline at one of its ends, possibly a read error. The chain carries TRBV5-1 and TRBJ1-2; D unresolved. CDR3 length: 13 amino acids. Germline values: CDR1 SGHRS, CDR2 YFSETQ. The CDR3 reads CASSLDSEYGYTF. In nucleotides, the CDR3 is TGCGCTAGCAGCTTGGATTCGGAGTATGGCTACACCTTC.

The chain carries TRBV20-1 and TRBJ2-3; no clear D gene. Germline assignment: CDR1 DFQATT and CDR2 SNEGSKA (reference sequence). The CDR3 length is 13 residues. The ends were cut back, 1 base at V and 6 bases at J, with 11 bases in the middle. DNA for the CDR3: TGCAGTGCTAGAGTCGACCCGCGGGATACGCAGTATTTT. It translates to CSARVDPRDTQYF.

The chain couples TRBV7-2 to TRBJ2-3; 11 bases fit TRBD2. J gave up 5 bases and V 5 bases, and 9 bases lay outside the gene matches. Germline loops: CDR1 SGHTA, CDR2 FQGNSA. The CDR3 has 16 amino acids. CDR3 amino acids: CASSPRLAGTLDTQYF. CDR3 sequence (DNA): TGTGCCAGCAGCCCCCGACTAGCGGGGACCCTAGATACGCAGTATTTT.

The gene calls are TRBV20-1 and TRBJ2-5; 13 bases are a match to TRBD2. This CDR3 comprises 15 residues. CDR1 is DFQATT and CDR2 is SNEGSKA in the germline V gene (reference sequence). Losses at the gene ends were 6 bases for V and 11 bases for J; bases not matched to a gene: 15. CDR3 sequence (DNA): TGCAGTGCCTACCGCCGGGGACTAGCGGGGATGGAGCAGTACTTC. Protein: CSAYRRGLAGMEQYF.

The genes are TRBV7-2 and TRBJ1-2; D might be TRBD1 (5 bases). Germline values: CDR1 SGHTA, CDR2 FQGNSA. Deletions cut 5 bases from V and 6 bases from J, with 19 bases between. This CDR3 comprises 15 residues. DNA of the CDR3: TGTGCCAGCAGCCCGAGGGCTGGCAGGGAGAATGGCTACACCTTC. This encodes CASSPRAGRENGYTF.

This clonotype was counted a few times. In DNA, the CDR3 is TGTGCCAGCAGCCGGACAGGGATTGAGCAGTACTTC. This encodes CASSRTGIEQYF. This sequence joins TRBV13 and TRBJ2-7; 8 bases map to TRBD1. The junction had 4 bases not matched to a gene; V was cut back by 5 bases and J by 7 bases. The CDR3 extends over 12 amino acids. From germline, CDR1 is PRHDT and CDR2 FYEKMQ (reference sequence). The entire variable domain, with the rest obtained from reference TRBV13 and TRBJ2-7, is as follows: AAGVIQSPRHLIKEKRETATLKCYPIPRHDTVYWYQQGPGQDPQFLISFYEKMQSDKGSIPDRFSAQQFSDYHSELNMSSLELGDSALYFCASSRTGIEQYFGPGTRLTVT.

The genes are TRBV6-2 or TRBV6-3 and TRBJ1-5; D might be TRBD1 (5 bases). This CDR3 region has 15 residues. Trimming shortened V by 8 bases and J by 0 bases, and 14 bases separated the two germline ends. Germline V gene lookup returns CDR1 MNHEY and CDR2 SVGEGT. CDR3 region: CASRVTGSSNQPQHF. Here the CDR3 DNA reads TGTGCCAGCCGAGTTACAGGATCTAGCAATCAGCCCCAGCATTTT.

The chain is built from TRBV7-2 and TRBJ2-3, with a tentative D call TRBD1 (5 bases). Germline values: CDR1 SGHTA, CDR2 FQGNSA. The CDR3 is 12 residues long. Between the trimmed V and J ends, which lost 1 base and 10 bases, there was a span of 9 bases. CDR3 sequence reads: CASSLVQGAQYF. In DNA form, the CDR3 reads TGTGCCAGCAGCTTAGTTCAGGGCGCGCAGTATTTT. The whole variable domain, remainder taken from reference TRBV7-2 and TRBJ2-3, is GAGVSQSPSNKVTEKGKDVELRCDPISGHTALYWYRQSLGQGLEFLIYFQGNSAPDKSGLPSDRFSAERTGGSVSTLTIQRTQQEDSAVYLCASSLVQGAQYFGPGTRLTVL.